The clone carrying this TCR beta chain was detected ten times or more. Its antigen is undetermined. The CDR3 covers 15 residues. V lost 5 bases, J lost 2 bases, and 16 bases lay in between. Germline V lookup: CDR1 DFQATT, CDR2 SNEGSKA (reference sequence). 5'RACE template switching added a universal primer site and UMIs to TCR cDNA. MiXCR, run by TCRdb on the 5' RACE reads, gives a single entry per CDR3 protein. The sample records 110,000 to 150,000 distinct CDR3 sequences, under 7% being singletons. The data derive from a study of T cells after yellow fever vaccination. As for the study in general: Fractions of low cell number were prepared using SMART-Seq v4 Ultra Low Input.

Study-level findings and limits: Researchers noted that a small share of clonotypes showed up in both CD4 and CD8 compartments. After the booster, 96% of CD4 and about nine tenths of CD8 primary-response clones were re-detected.

Sample: CD4+ T cells sorted from PBMCs, taken 10 days after the yellow fever booster vaccination. This chain connects TRBV20-1 to TRBJ2-1; D remains ambiguous. This receptor was obtained from a man aged 30 to 45 who received the YFV17D yellow fever vaccine. CDR3 nucleotide sequence: TGCAGTGCTCCAGACGAATTTCGCCCCTACAATGAGCAGTTCTTC. Protein sequence: CSAPDEFRPYNEQFF.